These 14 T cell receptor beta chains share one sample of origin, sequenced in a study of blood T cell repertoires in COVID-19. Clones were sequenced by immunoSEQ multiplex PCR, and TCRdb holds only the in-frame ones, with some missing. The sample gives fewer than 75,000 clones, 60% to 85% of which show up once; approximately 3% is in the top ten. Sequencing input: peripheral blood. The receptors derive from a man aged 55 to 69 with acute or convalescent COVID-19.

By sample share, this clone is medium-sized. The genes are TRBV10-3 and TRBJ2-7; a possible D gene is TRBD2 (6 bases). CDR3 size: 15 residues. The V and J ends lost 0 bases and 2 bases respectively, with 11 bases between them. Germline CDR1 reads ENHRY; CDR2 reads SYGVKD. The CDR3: CAISESDYKTYEQYF. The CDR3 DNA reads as TGTGCCATCAGTGAGTCGGACTACAAGACCTACGAGCAGTACTTC.

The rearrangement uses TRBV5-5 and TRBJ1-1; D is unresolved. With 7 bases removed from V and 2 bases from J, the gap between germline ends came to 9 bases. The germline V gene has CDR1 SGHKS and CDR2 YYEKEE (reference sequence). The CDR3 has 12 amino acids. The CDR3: CASFEGNTEAFF. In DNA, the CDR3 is TGTGCCAGCTTTGAGGGAAACACTGAAGCTTTCTTT.

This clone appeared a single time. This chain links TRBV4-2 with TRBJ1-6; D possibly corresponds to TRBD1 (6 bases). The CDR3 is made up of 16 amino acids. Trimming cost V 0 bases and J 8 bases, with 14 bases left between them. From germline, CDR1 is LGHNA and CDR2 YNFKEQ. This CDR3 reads CASSQDTGTRDSPLHF. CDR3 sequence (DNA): TGTGCCAGCAGCCAAGATACCGGGACAAGGGATTCACCCCTCCACTTT.

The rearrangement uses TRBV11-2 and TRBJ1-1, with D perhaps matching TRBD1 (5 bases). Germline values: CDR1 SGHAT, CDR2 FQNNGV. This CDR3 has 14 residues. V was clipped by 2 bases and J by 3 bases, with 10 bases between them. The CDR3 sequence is CASSLSRGDTEAFF. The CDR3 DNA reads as TGTGCCAGCAGCTTAAGTCGGGGGGACACTGAAGCTTTCTTT.

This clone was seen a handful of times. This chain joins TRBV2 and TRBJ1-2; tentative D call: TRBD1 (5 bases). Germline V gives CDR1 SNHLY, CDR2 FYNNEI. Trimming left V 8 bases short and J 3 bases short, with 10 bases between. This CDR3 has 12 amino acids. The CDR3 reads CASGGTYYGYTF. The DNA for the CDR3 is TGTGCCAGCGGGGGGACTTACTATGGCTACACCTTC.

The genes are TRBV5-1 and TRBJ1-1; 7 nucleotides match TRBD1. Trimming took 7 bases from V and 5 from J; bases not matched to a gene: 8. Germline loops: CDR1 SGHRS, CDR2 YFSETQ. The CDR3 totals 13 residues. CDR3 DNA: TGCGCCAGCGCGCCACAGGGGTATACTGAAGCTTTCTTT. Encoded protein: CASAPQGYTEAFF.

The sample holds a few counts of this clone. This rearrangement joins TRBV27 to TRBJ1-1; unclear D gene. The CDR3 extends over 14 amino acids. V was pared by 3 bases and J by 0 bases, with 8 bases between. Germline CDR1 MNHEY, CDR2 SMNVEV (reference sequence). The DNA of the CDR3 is TGTGCCAGCAGTTTCTCTCCAGTGAACACTGAAGCTTTCTTT. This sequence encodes CASSFSPVNTEAFF.

The CDR3 spells CASRRLPATNEKLFF. CDR3 sequence (DNA): TGTGCCAGCAGACGGTTGCCGGCAACTAATGAAAAACTGTTTTTT. The V call is TRBV2, the J call TRBJ1-4; D call uncertain. CDR3 length equals 15 residues. The V gene lost 6 bases and the J gene lost 0 bases, with 11 bases spanning the gap. The germline CDR1 and CDR2 sequences are SNHLY and FYNNEI.

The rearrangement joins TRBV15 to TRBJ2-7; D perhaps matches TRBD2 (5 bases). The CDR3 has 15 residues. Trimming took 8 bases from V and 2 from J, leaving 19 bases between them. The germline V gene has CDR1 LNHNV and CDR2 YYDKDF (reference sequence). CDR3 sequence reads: CATVPGVDGAYEQYF. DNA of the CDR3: TGTGCCACCGTTCCTGGGGTTGACGGGGCCTACGAGCAGTACTTC.

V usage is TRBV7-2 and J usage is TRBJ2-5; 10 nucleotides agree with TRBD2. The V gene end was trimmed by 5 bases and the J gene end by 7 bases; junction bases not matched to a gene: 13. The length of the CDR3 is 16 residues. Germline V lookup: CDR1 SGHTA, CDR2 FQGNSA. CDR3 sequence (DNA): TGTGCCAGCAGCCCTCTAGCGGGGGCCACCGGGGGGACCCAGTACTTC. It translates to CASSPLAGATGGTQYF.

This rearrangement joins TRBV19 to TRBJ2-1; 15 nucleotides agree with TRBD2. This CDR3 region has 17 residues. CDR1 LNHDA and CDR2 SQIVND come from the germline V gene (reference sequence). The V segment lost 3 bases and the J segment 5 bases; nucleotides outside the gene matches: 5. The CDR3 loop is CASSIPGLAGGNNEQFF. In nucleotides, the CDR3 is TGTGCCAGTAGTATCCCGGGACTAGCGGGGGGTAACAATGAGCAGTTCTTC.

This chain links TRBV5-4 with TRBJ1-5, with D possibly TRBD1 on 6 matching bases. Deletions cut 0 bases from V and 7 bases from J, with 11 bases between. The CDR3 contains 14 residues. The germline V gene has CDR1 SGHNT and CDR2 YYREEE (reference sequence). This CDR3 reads CASSLEGGHQPQHF. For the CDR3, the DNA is TGTGCCAGCAGCTTGGAAGGGGGTCACCAGCCCCAGCATTTT.

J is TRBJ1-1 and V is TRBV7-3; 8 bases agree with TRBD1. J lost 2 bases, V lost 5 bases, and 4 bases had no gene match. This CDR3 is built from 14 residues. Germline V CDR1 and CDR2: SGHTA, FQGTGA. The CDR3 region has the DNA TGTGCCAGCAGCCCACAGGGGGTCAACACTGAAGCTTTCTTT. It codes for CASSPQGVNTEAFF.

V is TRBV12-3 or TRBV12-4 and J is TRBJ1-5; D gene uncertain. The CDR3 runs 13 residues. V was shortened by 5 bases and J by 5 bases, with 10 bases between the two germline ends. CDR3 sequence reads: CASSSSGYQPQHF. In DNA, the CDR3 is TGTGCCAGCAGTAGTTCGGGTTATCAGCCCCAGCATTTT.